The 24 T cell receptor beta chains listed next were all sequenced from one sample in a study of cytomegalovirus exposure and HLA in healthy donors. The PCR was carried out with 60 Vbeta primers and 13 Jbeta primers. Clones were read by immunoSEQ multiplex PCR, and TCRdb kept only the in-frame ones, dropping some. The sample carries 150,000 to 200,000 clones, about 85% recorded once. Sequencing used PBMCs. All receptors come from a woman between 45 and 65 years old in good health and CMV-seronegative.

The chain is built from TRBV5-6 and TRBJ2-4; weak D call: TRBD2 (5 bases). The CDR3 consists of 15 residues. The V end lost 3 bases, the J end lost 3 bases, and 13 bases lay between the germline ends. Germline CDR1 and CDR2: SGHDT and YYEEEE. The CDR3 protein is CASSSSDLGKNIQYF. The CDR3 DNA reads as TGTGCCAGCAGCTCATCGGACTTAGGCAAAAACATTCAGTACTTC.

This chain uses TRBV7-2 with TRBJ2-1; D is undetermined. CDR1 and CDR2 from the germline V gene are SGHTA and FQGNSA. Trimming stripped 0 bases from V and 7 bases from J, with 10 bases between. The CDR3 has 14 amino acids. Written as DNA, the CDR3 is TGTGCCAGCAGCTTAGCCCCCGGAGTGAATGAGCAGTTCTTC. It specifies CASSLAPGVNEQFF. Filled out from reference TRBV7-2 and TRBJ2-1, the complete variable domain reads GAGVSQSPSNKVTEKGKDVELRCDPISGHTALYWYRQSLGQGLEFLIYFQGNSAPDKSGLPSDRFSAERTGGSVSTLTIQRTQQEDSAVYLCASSLAPGVNEQFFGPGTRLTVL.

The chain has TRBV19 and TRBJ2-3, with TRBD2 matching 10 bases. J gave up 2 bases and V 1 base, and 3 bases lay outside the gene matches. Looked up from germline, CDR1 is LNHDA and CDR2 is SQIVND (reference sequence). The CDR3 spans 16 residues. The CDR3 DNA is TGTGCCAGTAGTATAGCTAGCGGGAGTGTCACAGATACGCAGTATTTT. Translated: CASSIASGSVTDTQYF.

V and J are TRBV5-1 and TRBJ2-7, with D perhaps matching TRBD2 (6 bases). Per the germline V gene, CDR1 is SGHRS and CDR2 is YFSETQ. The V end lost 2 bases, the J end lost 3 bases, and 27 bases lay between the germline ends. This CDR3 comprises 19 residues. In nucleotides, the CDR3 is TGCGCCAGCAGCTTAGTTCCCCTTTCTAGCGCCCTCACCTTCTACGAGCAGTACTTC. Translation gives CASSLVPLSSALTFYEQYF.

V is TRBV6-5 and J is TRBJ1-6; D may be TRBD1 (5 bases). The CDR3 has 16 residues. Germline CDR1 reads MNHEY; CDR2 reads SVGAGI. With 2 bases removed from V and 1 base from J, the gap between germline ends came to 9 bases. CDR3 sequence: CASSYVKGSYNSPLHF. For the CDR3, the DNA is TGTGCCAGCAGTTACGTCAAGGGGTCCTATAATTCACCCCTCCACTTT.

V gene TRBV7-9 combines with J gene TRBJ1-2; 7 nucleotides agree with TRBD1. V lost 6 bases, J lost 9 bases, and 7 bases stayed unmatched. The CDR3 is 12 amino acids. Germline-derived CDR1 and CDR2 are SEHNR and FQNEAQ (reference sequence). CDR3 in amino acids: CASRGSGGSYTF. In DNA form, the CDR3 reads TGTGCCAGCAGGGGTTCAGGGGGGAGCTACACCTTC.

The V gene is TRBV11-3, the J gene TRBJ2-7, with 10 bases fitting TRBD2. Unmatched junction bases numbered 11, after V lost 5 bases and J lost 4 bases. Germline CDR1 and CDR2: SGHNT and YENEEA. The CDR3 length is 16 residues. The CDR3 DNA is TGTGCCAGCAGCCCGAGTGAGCGGGAGGGCCGATACGAGCAGTACTTC. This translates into CASSPSEREGRYEQYF.

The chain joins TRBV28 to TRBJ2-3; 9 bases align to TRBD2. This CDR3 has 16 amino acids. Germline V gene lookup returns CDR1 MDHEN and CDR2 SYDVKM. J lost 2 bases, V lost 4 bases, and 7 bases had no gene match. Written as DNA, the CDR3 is TGTGCCAGCAGTTCCCTAGCGGGACTACTCACAGATACGCAGTATTTT. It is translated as CASSSLAGLLTDTQYF.

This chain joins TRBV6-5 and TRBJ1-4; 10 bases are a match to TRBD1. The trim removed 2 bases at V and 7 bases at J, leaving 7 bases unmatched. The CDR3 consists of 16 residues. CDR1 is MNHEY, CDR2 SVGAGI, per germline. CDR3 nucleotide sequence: TGTGCCAGCAGTTACACCGCGACAGGGGGCAGTGAAAAACTGTTTTTT. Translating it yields CASSYTATGGSEKLFF.

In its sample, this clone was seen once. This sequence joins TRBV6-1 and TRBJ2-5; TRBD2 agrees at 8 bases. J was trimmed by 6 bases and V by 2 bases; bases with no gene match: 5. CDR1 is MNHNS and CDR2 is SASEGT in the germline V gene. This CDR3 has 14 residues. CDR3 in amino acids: CASSEQRERKTQYF. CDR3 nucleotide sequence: TGTGCCAGCAGTGAACAGCGGGAGAGAAAGACCCAGTACTTC.

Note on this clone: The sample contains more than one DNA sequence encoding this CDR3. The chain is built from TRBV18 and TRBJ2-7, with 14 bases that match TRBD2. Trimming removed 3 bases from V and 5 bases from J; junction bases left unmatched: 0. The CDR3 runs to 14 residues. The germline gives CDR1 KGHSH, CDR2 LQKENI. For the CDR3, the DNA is TGTGCCAGCTCACCGGGACTAGCGGGAGACGAGCAGTACTTC. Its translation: CASSPGLAGDEQYF.

The CDR3 spells CASSLDRVKEKLFF. CDR3 sequence (DNA): TGTGCCAGCTCCCTCGACAGGGTCAAGGAAAAACTGTTTTTT. The V and J genes are TRBV18 and TRBJ1-4; 7 bases fit TRBD1. The CDR3 covers 14 residues. V dropped 6 bases and J dropped 8; count of bases not matched to a gene: 9. Germline assignment: CDR1 KGHSH and CDR2 LQKENI. The variable domain in full, completed from reference TRBV18 and TRBJ1-4, reads NAGVMQNPRHLVRRRGQEARLRCSPMKGHSHVYWYRQLPEEGLKFMVYLQKENIIDESGMPKERFSAEFPKEGPSILRIQQVVRGDSAAYFCASSLDRVKEKLFFGSGTQLSVL.

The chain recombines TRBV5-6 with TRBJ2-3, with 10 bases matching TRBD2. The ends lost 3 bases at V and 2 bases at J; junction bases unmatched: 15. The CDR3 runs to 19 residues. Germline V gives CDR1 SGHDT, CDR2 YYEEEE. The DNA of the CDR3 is TGTGCCAGCAGCTCAGGGGTGGGGCTAGCGGGGGCCACCACAGATACGCAGTATTTT. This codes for CASSSGVGLAGATTDTQYF.

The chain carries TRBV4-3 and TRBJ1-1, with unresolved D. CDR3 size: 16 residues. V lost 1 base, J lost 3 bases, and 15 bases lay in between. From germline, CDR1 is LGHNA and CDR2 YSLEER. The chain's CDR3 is CASSQGFRLGDTEAFF. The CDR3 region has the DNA TGCGCCAGCAGCCAAGGATTTCGGCTCGGGGACACTGAAGCTTTCTTT.

The CDR3 DNA sequence: TGTGCCTGGAGTGCCAGCCAAACAGGGGGCAGCTACAATGAGCAGTTCTTC. Translated, it gives CAWSASQTGGSYNEQFF. The V call is TRBV30, the J call TRBJ2-1; TRBD1 agrees at 9 bases. The CDR3 runs to 17 residues. Trimming took 1 base from V and 3 from J; bases not matched to a gene: 10. In germline, CDR1 is GTSNPN, CDR2 SVGIG (reference sequence).

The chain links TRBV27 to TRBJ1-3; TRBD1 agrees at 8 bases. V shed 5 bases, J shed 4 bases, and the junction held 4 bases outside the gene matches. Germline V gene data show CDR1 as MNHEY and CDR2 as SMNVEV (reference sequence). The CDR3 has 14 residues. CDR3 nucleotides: TGTGCCAGCAGTCCCGGGACAGGCGGAAACACCATATATTTT. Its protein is CASSPGTGGNTIYF.

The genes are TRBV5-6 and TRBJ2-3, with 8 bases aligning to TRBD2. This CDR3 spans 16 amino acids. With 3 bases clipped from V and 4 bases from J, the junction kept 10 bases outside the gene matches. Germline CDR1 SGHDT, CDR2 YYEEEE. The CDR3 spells CASSSGGRNRPDTQYF. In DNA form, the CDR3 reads TGTGCCAGCAGCTCGGGAGGGAGGAACCGACCAGATACGCAGTATTTT.

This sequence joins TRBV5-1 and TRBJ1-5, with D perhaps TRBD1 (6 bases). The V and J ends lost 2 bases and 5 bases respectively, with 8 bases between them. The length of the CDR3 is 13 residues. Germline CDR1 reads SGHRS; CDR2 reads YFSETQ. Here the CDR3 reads CASSLQGDQPQHF. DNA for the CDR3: TGCGCCAGCAGCTTACAGGGAGATCAGCCCCAGCATTTT.

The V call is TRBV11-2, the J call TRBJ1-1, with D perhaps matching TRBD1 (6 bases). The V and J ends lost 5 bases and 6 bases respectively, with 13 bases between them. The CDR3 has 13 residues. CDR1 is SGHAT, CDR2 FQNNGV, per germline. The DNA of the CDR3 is TGTGCCAGCAGCCCCCGACAGGTCTCTGAAGCTTTCTTT. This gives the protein CASSPRQVSEAFF. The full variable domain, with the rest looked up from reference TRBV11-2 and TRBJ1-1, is EAGVAQSPRYKIIEKRQSVAFWCNPISGHATLYWYQQILGQGPKLLIQFQNNGVVDDSQLPKDRFSAERLKGVDSTLKIQPAKLEDSAVYLCASSPRQVSEAFFGQGTRLTVV.

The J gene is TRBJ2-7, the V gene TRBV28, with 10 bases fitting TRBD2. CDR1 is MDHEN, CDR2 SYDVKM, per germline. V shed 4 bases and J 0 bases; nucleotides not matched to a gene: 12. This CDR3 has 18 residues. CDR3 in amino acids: CASSSRTSGPTLSYEQYF. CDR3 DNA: TGTGCCAGCAGTTCACGGACTAGCGGCCCGACCCTCTCCTACGAGCAGTACTTC.

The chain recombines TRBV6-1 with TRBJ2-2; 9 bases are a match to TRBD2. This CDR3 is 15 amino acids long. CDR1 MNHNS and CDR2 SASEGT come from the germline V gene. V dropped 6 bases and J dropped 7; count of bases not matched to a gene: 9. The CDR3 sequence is CASRSSGRRGGELFF. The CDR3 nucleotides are TGTGCCAGCAGATCCAGCGGGAGGCGGGGCGGGGAGCTGTTTTTT.

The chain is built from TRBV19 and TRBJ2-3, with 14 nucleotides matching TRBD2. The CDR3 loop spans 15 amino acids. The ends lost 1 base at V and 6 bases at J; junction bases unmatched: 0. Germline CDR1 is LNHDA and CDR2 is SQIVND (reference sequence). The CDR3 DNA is TGTGCCAGTAGTATAGGACTAGCGGGGGGGGATACGCAGTATTTT. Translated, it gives CASSIGLAGGDTQYF.

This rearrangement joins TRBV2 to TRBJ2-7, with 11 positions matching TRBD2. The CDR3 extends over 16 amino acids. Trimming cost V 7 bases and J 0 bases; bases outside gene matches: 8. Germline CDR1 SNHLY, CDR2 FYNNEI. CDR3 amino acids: CASTKGTSGFSYEQYF. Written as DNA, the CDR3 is TGTGCCAGCACCAAAGGGACTAGCGGTTTCTCCTACGAGCAGTACTTC.

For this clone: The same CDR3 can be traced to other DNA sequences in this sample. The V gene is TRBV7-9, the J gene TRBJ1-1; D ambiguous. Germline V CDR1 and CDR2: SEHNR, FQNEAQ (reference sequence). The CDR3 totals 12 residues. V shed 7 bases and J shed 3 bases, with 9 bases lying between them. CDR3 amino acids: CASKGRDTEAFF. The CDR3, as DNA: TGTGCCAGCAAAGGCCGGGACACTGAAGCTTTCTTT.